Listed below are T cell receptor beta chains from one sample, sequenced in a study of regulatory T cells in long-lasting Graves disease. Via MiXCR, TCRdb re-called the multiplex PCR reads, giving one row per CDR3 protein. This sample yields about 470,000 distinct CDR3 sequences, of which about a sixth are seen a single time; 9.5% to 15% belongs to the top ten. This sample also belongs to another study, concerning T cells in Graves' hyperthyroidism and ophthalmopathy.

The sample was peripheral blood mononuclear cells (PBMCs), taken at new diagnosis, from a patient treated with antithyroid drugs. The receptors originated from a man in his forties or fifties with Graves disease. Both conserved end residues are part of each CDR3. D genes are given only for firm matches. A clone size is listed for some rows: how often the clone was seen (once, few, many), or a class if it is expanded.

v_call	clone_size	d_call	j_call	cdr3_nt	cdr3_aa
TRBV20-1	-	TRBD2	TRBJ2-7	TGCAGTGCCCAACACGGACTAGCGGGAGGGATCAGCGGCTACGAGCAGTACTTC	CSAQHGLAGGISGYEQYF
TRBV3-1	many	-	TRBJ2-7	TGTGCCAGCAGCCAAGATCAATTACAGGGCTACGAGCAGTACTTC	CASSQDQLQGYEQYF
TRBV7-2	once	TRBD2	TRBJ2-7	TGTGCCAGCAGCCCCTCGAACAGTAGGCGGGGGATCTACGAGCAGTACTTC	CASSPSNSRRGIYEQYF
TRBV13	many	TRBD2	TRBJ2-7	TGTGCCAGCAGCTTATATGGGGGAGGGAGCGGGGAGCAGTACTTC	CASSLYGGGSGEQYF
TRBV7-9	many	-	TRBJ2-7	TGTGCCAGCAGCTTAGGACACCGCGAGCAGTACTTC	CASSLGHREQYF
TRBV19	few	-	TRBJ2-1	TGTGCCAGTAGTATAACGCTGGCTAAGGCGCATGAGCAGTTCTTC	CASSITLAKAHEQFF
TRBV7-6	few	-	TRBJ2-6	TGTGCCAGCAGCCCGTTTAGGCAGGACTCTGGGGCCAACGTCCTGACTTTC	CASSPFRQDSGANVLTF
TRBV28	many	-	TRBJ2-1	TGTGCCAGCAGTTTAGACAGGAGGCCCTACAATGAGCAGTTCTTC	CASSLDRRPYNEQFF
TRBV3-1	many	-	TRBJ1-1	TGTGCCAGCAGCCAAGATTGGGGGGGCCGGACTGAAGCTTTCTTT	CASSQDWGGRTEAFF
TRBV11-2	many	TRBD2	TRBJ2-1	TGTGCCAGCAGCTTCCAGCGGGAGAGAGGTGAGCAGTTCTTC	CASSFQRERGEQFF
TRBV19	few	TRBD1	TRBJ2-4	TGTGCCAGTAGTATCGAATCAGGGGGCGGAAACATTCAGTACTTC	CASSIESGGGNIQYF
TRBV18	many	-	TRBJ2-7	TGTGCCAGCAGTTCCCAGTACGAGCAGTACTTC	CASSSQYEQYF
TRBV20-1	many	-	TRBJ1-5	TGCAGTGCTCCCGCCGATAGACAGAACAATCAGCCCCAGCATTTT	CSAPADRQNNQPQHF
TRBV2	many	-	TRBJ1-2	TGTGCCTCGGGAGGGTATGGCTACACCTTC	CASGGYGYTF
TRBV7-8	few	-	TRBJ1-6	TGTGCCAGCAGCTATCTCAGGGGTGCACCCCTCCACTTT	CASSYLRGAPLHF
TRBV7-9	many	TRBD1	TRBJ1-4	TGTGCCAGCAGCCAGAGGACAGGGAACGGGGAAAAACTGTTTTTT	CASSQRTGNGEKLFF
TRBV12-3/TRBV12-4	many	-	TRBJ2-5	TGTGCCAGCAGCCGAAGGTACCAAGAGACCCAGTACTTC	CASSRRYQETQYF
TRBV29-1	-	-	TRBJ2-7	TGCAGCGTTGTGCTGGTGTACGAGCAGTACTTC	CSVVLVYEQYF
TRBV3-1	-	TRBD2	TRBJ2-1	TGTGCCAGCACCTATTCTAGCGGGAGTCACAATGAGCAGTTCTTC	CASTYSSGSHNEQFF
TRBV29-1	-	-	TRBJ1-1	TGCAGCACCACACCCATACGGCGGACTGAAGCTTTCTTT	CSTTPIRRTEAFF
TRBV12-3/TRBV12-4	many	TRBD2	TRBJ2-5	TGTGCCAGCAGTCAGCGGGGCAAGCAAGAGACCCAGTACTTC	CASSQRGKQETQYF
TRBV5-1	few	-	TRBJ1-1	TGCGCCAGCAGCTTGTCCTACCTGAACACTGAAGCTTTCTTT	CASSLSYLNTEAFF
TRBV12-3/TRBV12-4	many	-	TRBJ1-2	TGTGCCAGCAGTTTGAAGTTGACAGGATTTTATGGCTACACCTTC	CASSLKLTGFYGYTF
TRBV9	-	TRBD2	TRBJ2-1	TGTGCCAGCAGCTTACTAGCGCCAAGCTCCTACAATGAGCAGTTCTTC	CASSLLAPSSYNEQFF
TRBV20-1	many	TRBD2	TRBJ2-1	TGCAGTGCTAGTATACTAGCGGGAGGGCCAGGGAAATACAATGAGCAGTTCTTC	CSASILAGGPGKYNEQFF
TRBV5-1	many	TRBD2	TRBJ2-1	TGCGCCAGCAGCTCTGGCGGGAGACCGACTGATGAGCAGTTCTTC	CASSSGGRPTDEQFF
TRBV11-2	many	-	TRBJ2-3	TGTGCCAGCAGCTTACTTGGCGGGGCCGCAGATACGCAGTATTTT	CASSLLGGAADTQYF
TRBV30	many	TRBD2	TRBJ2-1	TGTGCCTGGTTCAGGGCGTCCGGACTAGCGAGCTACAATGAGCAGTTCTTC	CAWFRASGLASYNEQFF
TRBV4-1	many	-	TRBJ1-2	TGCGCCAGCAGCCCGTCAGAGGGGACCAACTATGGCTACACCTTC	CASSPSEGTNYGYTF
TRBV2	many	TRBD1	TRBJ2-3	TGTGCCAGCAGGGTGGGACAGGGCCCCGCAGATACGCAGTATTTT	CASRVGQGPADTQYF
TRBV3-1	-	-	TRBJ1-5	TGTGCCAGCAGCCAAGATGGACGTCAGCCCCAGCATTTT	CASSQDGRQPQHF
TRBV5-6	many	TRBD1	TRBJ1-4	TGTGCCAGCAGGGGACAGCTGAATGAAAAACTGTTTTTT	CASRGQLNEKLFF
TRBV9	-	-	TRBJ1-6	TGTGCCAGCAGCGTACAGGGTACGAATTCACCCCTCCACTTT	CASSVQGTNSPLHF
TRBV29-1	few	TRBD1	TRBJ1-1	TGCAGCGTGACGACCGGGACAGGGGACACTGAAGCTTTCTTT	CSVTTGTGDTEAFF
TRBV5-1	-	TRBD2	TRBJ2-7	TGCGCCAGCAGCTTGTGGGTCCCGGGCACTAGCGGGGACTACGAGCAGTACTTC	CASSLWVPGTSGDYEQYF
TRBV28	many	-	TRBJ1-4	TGTGCCAGCAGTCCAGACAGAGGGATTAATGAAAAACTGTTTTTT	CASSPDRGINEKLFF
TRBV28	many	TRBD1	TRBJ1-2	TGTGCCAGCGCAAACAGGGGGCGCGGTGACTATGGCTACACCTTC	CASANRGRGDYGYTF
TRBV7-6	many	TRBD1	TRBJ2-7	TGTGCCAGCAGCTTAGACGACAGGGCCCCCTACGAGCAGTACTTC	CASSLDDRAPYEQYF
TRBV30	few	-	TRBJ2-6	TGTGCCTGGAGTTGGGGCAGGGACTCTGGGGCCAACGTCCTGACTTTC	CAWSWGRDSGANVLTF
TRBV7-3	-	-	TRBJ2-2	TGTGCCAGCAGCAGGGCGGGAACAGTAAACACCGGGGAGCTGTTTTTT	CASSRAGTVNTGELFF
TRBV18	many	TRBD1	TRBJ2-5	TGTGCCAGCTCAACGACAGGGGGATCGAGAGAGACCCAGTACTTC	CASSTTGGSRETQYF
TRBV28	many	-	TRBJ2-7	TGTGCCAGCAGTTTATTACCCAGGGTAACCCACGAGCAGTACTTC	CASSLLPRVTHEQYF
TRBV2	many	-	TRBJ1-1	TGTGCCAGCAGTGAAGGTACCTCGCAGAACACTGAAGCTTTCTTT	CASSEGTSQNTEAFF
TRBV24-1	once	TRBD2	TRBJ2-1	TGTGCCACCAGTGATTTTAGGCCTAGCGGGAGGGATGAGCAGTTCTTC	CATSDFRPSGRDEQFF
TRBV7-9	many	-	TRBJ2-1	TGTGCCAGCAGCGCCGGACTTAGCTACAGTGAGCAGTTCTTC	CASSAGLSYSEQFF
TRBV12-3/TRBV12-4	many	-	TRBJ2-3	TGTGCCAGCAGTTCCGGGGGCGCGGATACGCAGTATTTT	CASSSGGADTQYF